This T cell receptor (beta chain) appears in the sequencing data of a study of Graves' ophthalmopathy and Graves' hyperthyroidism. RNA served as the template for amplifying TCR beta CDR3 regions. HTBI primers served in a first-round RT-PCR, which a second-round multiplex PCR followed. TCRdb used MiXCR to reprocess the multiplex PCR reads, holding one entry per CDR3 protein. The profile shows roughly 500,000 distinct CDR3 sequences, 13% to 15% of them singletons. Germline V gene data show CDR1 as MNHNS and CDR2 as SASEGT. V lost 8 bases to trimming and J lost 4 bases, with 15 bases between them. This CDR3 comprises 14 residues.

This clonotype was obtained from a woman aged 25 to 39 with Graves' ophthalmopathy. The chain links TRBV6-1 to TRBJ2-1, with a possible D match to TRBD2 (6 bases). Sequenced material: blood. The CDR3 DNA follows: TGTGCCAGCGGCTCAGGGAGGTTTTACAATGAGCAGTTCTTC. This codes for CASGSGRFYNEQFF.